This T cell receptor beta chain was found in a study of T cells in Graves' hyperthyroidism and ophthalmopathy. General observations from the study: Peripheral blood also featured most of the thyroid clonotypes expanded above 0.001.

Amplification targeted TCR beta CDR3 regions from RNA transcripts. The TCR CDR3 first-round RT-PCR relied on the HTBI primer set. MiXCR, run by TCRdb on the multiplex PCR reads, gives a single entry per CDR3 protein. The sample includes a few hundred thousand distinct CDR3 sequences, approximately 14% seen only once; the top ten take 5.5% to 7.5%. Looked up from germline, CDR1 is MDHEN and CDR2 is SYDVKM. This CDR3 region has 14 residues. The V end lost 3 bases, the J end lost 2 bases, and 8 bases lay between the germline ends. Comment on this clonotype: The antigen remains unidentified.

Patients with uncontrolled infections, other autoimmune diseases, pregnancy or lactation were excluded. Diagnostic decisions used clinical symptoms, serum thyroxine and TRAb, thyroid ultrasound and orbital computed tomography. Sequenced sample: blood. The V and J genes are TRBV28 and TRBJ2-4; D is unresolved. The sequence derives from a woman aged 25-40 years with Graves' hyperthyroidism that later progressed to Graves' ophthalmopathy. CDR3 region: CASSLVNSKNIQYF. Here the CDR3 DNA reads TGTGCCAGCAGTTTGGTGAACTCCAAAAACATTCAGTACTTC.